These T cell receptor beta chains were read from a single sample in a study of T cell changes during pregnancy in multiple sclerosis. TCRdb's copy holds only in-frame clones and misses some; the assay was immunoSEQ multiplex PCR. The table includes fewer than 90,000 clones, around 94% detected once. Sample: peripheral blood, taken after pregnancy. These receptors were collected from a female donor in good health, enrolled as a control in a pregnancy study. Each CDR3 is given with its conserved first and last residue. A D gene is named only where the DNA matches it firmly. Not all rows give a size; the values are once, few, many and, for expanded clones, a class.

J gene	clone size	V gene	D gene	CDR3 protein	CDR3 DNA
TRBJ2-1	.	TRBV7-9	TRBD2	CASSTTSGRNNEQFF	TGTGCCAGCAGCACCACTAGCGGGAGGAACAATGAGCAGTTCTTC
TRBJ2-2	.	TRBV25-1	.	CASSESRFTMGELFF	TGTGCCAGCAGTGAATCTCGGTTTACCATGGGGGAGCTGTTTTTT
TRBJ2-3	.	TRBV5-1	.	CASSLVWGGDPTDTQYF	TGCGCCAGCAGCTTGGTCTGGGGCGGGGACCCCACAGATACGCAGTATTTT
TRBJ2-5	.	TRBV2	.	CASSEAGRGQETQYF	TGTGCCAGCAGTGAGGCTGGCAGGGGACAAGAGACCCAGTACTTC
TRBJ2-7	once	TRBV6-1	TRBD1	CASSVGRGPSYEQYF	TGTGCCAGCAGTGTTGGCAGGGGGCCATCCTACGAGCAGTACTTC
TRBJ2-7	.	TRBV7-2	TRBD1	CASSPAWDRLYEQYF	TGTGCCAGCAGCCCCGCCTGGGACAGGCTCTACGAGCAGTACTTC
TRBJ1-1	.	TRBV14	TRBD1	CASSTRDRGTLNTEAFF	TGTGCCAGCAGCACCCGGGACAGGGGGACTCTGAACACTGAAGCTTTCTTT
TRBJ2-3	.	TRBV27	TRBD2	CASSSSRRWEGGDTQYF	TGTGCCAGCAGTTCCTCCCGTAGGTGGGAGGGAGGGGATACGCAGTATTTT
TRBJ1-1	.	TRBV19	.	CASSMKEGGTDTEAFF	TGTGCCAGTAGTATGAAGGAAGGAGGTACGGACACTGAAGCTTTCTTT
TRBJ2-3	.	TRBV5-1	.	CASSVWASTDTQYF	TGCGCCAGCAGCGTTTGGGCTAGCACAGATACGCAGTATTTT
TRBJ2-7	.	TRBV19	TRBD2	CASRPIGGTSGYEQYF	TGTGCCAGTAGGCCCATCGGTGGGACTAGCGGCTACGAGCAGTACTTC
TRBJ2-1	.	TRBV5-1	.	CASSLIGLRDSYNEQFF	TGCGCCAGCAGCTTGATTGGCCTCAGGGACTCCTACAATGAGCAGTTCTTC
TRBJ2-1	once	TRBV9	TRBD2	CASSVGPSGRDEQFF	TGTGCCAGCAGCGTAGGGCCTAGCGGGAGGGATGAGCAGTTCTTC
TRBJ2-1	.	TRBV6-6	TRBD1	CASREQGDNEQFF	TGTGCCAGCAGGGAACAGGGGGACAATGAGCAGTTCTTC
TRBJ2-3	.	TRBV6-4	TRBD2	CASSDREREGLDTQYF	TGTGCCAGCAGTGATCGGGAGCGGGAGGGCCTAGATACGCAGTATTTT
TRBJ2-1	.	TRBV6-5	.	CASSYSRTGNNEQFF	TGTGCCAGCAGTTACTCACGTACGGGGAACAATGAGCAGTTCTTC
TRBJ2-7	.	TRBV27	.	CATRLTGSYEQYF	TGTGCCACCCGGCTGACAGGCTCCTACGAGCAGTACTTC
TRBJ2-7	.	TRBV28	TRBD1	CASRGQGKAEQYF	TGTGCCAGCCGCGGACAGGGTAAGGCCGAGCAGTACTTC
TRBJ1-2	.	TRBV27	TRBD1	CASSSTSPTGGVGYGYTF	TGTGCCAGCAGTTCCACATCGCCCACAGGGGGAGTCGGCTATGGCTACACCTTC
TRBJ2-1	.	TRBV5-1	.	CASSLVGGSNEQFF	TGCGCCAGCAGCTTGGTTGGGGGGAGCAATGAGCAGTTCTTC
TRBJ2-7	.	TRBV28	TRBD2	CATIPGLSLYEQYF	TGTGCCACGATACCGGGACTATCCCTCTACGAGCAGTACTTC
TRBJ2-7	.	TRBV27	.	CASIASVSSAEQYF	TGTGCCAGCATCGCTAGCGTTTCCAGCGCCGAGCAGTACTTC
TRBJ2-7	.	TRBV18	TRBD2	CASSPKVSSGRGYEQYF	TGTGCCAGCTCACCAAAGGTATCTAGCGGGAGGGGCTACGAGCAGTACTTC
TRBJ1-5	.	TRBV6-6	.	CASSQGGQVNQPQHF	TGTGCCAGCAGCCAGGGAGGGCAGGTCAATCAGCCCCAGCATTTT
TRBJ2-1	.	TRBV2	.	CASSEARGLSYNEQFF	TGTGCCAGCAGTGAAGCGCGTGGGCTTTCCTACAATGAGCAGTTCTTC
TRBJ2-2	.	TRBV29-1	TRBD2	CSVEAGTSGRLSGELFF	TGCAGCGTTGAAGCCGGGACTAGCGGGAGGTTGAGCGGGGAGCTGTTTTTT
TRBJ2-1	.	TRBV7-2	.	CASSSQLYWGRSYNEQFF	TGTGCCAGCAGCTCACAACTCTACTGGGGGCGGAGCTACAATGAGCAGTTCTTC
TRBJ2-7	.	TRBV29-1	.	CSVEVAGGAWEYF	.
TRBJ2-7	.	TRBV29-1	TRBD1	CSVGPRDRGLEEQYF	TGCAGCGTGGGACCCCGGGACAGGGGCCTTGAGGAGCAGTACTTC
TRBJ2-5	.	TRBV4-1	.	CASSQALGQETQYF	TGCGCCAGCAGCCAAGCTCTAGGCCAAGAGACCCAGTACTTC
TRBJ2-6	.	TRBV28	.	CASGAGANVLTF	TGTGCCAGTGGAGCTGGGGCCAACGTCCTGACTTTC
TRBJ1-1	.	TRBV20-1	.	CSARTRGEAFF	TGCAGTGCTAGAACGAGAGGTGAAGCTTTCTTT
TRBJ2-1	.	TRBV5-1	TRBD2	CASTRLAGGSYNEQFF	TGCGCCAGCACCAGACTAGCGGGAGGTTCTTACAATGAGCAGTTCTTC
TRBJ2-3	once	TRBV5-1	.	CASSFPGRTDTQYF	TGCGCCAGCAGCTTTCCGGGTAGAACAGATACGCAGTATTTT
TRBJ2-7	.	TRBV28	TRBD1	CASRRRWTGRSEQYF	TGTGCCAGCAGAAGAAGGTGGACAGGGAGGTCCGAGCAGTACTTC
TRBJ2-3	.	TRBV9	TRBD2	CASSRGLAGNTDTQYF	TGTGCCAGCAGCCGCGGACTAGCGGGGAACACAGATACGCAGTATTTT
TRBJ1-6	.	TRBV2	.	CARGRTYNSPLHF	TGTGCCAGGGGGAGAACTTATAATTCACCCCTCCACTTT
TRBJ2-3	.	TRBV7-9	.	CASSPDGPGTDTQYF	TGTGCCAGCAGCCCGGACGGTCCAGGGACAGATACGCAGTATTTT
TRBJ1-5	.	TRBV5-6	.	CASSLRKGEISNQPQHF	TGTGCCAGCAGCCTACGGAAGGGAGAGATTAGCAATCAGCCCCAGCATTTT
TRBJ2-1	.	TRBV7-6	TRBD2	CASSSTGTSGYNEQFF	TGTGCCAGCAGCTCAACCGGGACTAGCGGCTACAATGAGCAGTTCTTC
TRBJ2-1	once	TRBV19	TRBD1	CASSIMSKTGIEQFF	TGTGCCAGTAGTATAATGTCGAAGACAGGGATCGAGCAGTTCTTC
TRBJ1-4	.	TRBV7-9	.	CASSQRTGEKLFF	TGTGCCAGCAGCCAGAGAACGGGTGAAAAACTGTTTTTT
TRBJ1-5	.	TRBV9	.	CASSPGGGRQPQHF	TGTGCCAGCAGCCCCGGGGGGGGTCGACAGCCCCAGCATTTT
TRBJ1-1	once	TRBV6-5	TRBD1	CASSKGAGTEAFF	TGTGCCAGCAGTAAGGGGGCAGGGACTGAAGCTTTCTTT
TRBJ1-1	.	TRBV7-6	TRBD1	CASSPRTGGNTEAFF	TGTGCCAGCAGCCCCCGGACAGGCGGGAACACTGAAGCTTTCTTT
TRBJ2-1	.	TRBV28	.	CASSLGSGNDEQFF	TGTGCCAGCAGTTTAGGCTCAGGGAACGATGAGCAGTTCTTC
TRBJ2-7	.	TRBV9	TRBD2	CASSSGTSGLYEQYF	TGTGCCAGCAGCTCTGGGACTAGCGGTTTGTACGAGCAGTACTTC
TRBJ1-5	.	TRBV10-3	.	CAISAFGDGSNQPQHF	TGTGCCATCAGTGCGTTCGGGGATGGGAGCAATCAGCCCCAGCATTTT
TRBJ2-7	.	TRBV11-2	.	CASSLDGGYSYEQYF	TGTGCCAGCAGCTTAGACGGAGGATACTCCTACGAGCAGTACTTC
TRBJ2-1	.	TRBV2	TRBD2	CASSDLAGGGEQFF	TGTGCCAGCAGTGATTTAGCGGGAGGGGGTGAGCAGTTCTTC
TRBJ2-3	.	TRBV10-2	.	CASSEWLETSTDTQYF	TGCGCCAGCAGTGAGTGGTTAGAAACTAGCACAGATACGCAGTATTTT
TRBJ2-7	.	TRBV7-9	TRBD2	CASSLDLAATIAEQYF	TGTGCCAGCAGCTTAGACCTAGCGGCCACGATCGCCGAGCAGTACTTC
TRBJ2-7	.	TRBV5-1	.	CASSLVGKKYEQYF	TGCGCCAGCAGCTTGGTTGGCAAGAAGTACGAGCAGTACTTC
TRBJ2-7	.	TRBV6-5	.	CASSYSAGRYEQYF	TGTGCCAGCAGTTACTCGGCAGGGCGGTACGAGCAGTACTTC
TRBJ2-3	.	TRBV7-2	.	CASSPPNGDTQYF	TGTGCCAGCAGCCCTCCAAACGGGGATACGCAGTATTTT